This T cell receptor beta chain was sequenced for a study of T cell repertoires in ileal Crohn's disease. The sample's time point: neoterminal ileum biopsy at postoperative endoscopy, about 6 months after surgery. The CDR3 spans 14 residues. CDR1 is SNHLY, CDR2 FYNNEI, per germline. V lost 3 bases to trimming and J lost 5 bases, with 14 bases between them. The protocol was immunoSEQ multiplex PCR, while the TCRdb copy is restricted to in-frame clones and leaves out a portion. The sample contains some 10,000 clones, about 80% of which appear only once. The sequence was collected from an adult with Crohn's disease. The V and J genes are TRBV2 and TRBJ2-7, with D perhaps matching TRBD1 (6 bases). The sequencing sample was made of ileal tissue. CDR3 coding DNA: TGTGCCAGCAGTGATGGGGCAGGGGACGACGAGCAGTACTTC. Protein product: CASSDGAGDDEQYF.